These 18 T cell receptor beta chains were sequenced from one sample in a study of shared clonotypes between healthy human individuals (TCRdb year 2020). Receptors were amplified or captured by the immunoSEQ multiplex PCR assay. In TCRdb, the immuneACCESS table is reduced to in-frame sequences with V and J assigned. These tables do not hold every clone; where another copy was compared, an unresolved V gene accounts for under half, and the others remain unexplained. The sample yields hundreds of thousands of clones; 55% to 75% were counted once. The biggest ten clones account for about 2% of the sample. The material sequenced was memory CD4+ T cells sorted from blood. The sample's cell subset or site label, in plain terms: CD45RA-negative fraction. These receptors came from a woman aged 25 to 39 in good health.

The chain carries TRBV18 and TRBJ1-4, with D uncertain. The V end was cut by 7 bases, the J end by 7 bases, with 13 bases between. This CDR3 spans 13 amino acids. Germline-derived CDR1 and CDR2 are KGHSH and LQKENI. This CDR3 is CASFEGNGEKLFF. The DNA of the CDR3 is TGTGCCAGCTTTGAAGGGAATGGTGAAAAACTGTTTTTT.

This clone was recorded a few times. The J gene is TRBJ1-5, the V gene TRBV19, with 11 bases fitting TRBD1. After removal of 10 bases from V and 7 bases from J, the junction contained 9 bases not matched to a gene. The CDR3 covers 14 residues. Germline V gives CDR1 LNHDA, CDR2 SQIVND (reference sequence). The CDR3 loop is CATAGTGGGQPQHF. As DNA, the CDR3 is TGTGCCACCGCAGGGACAGGGGGAGGCCAGCCCCAGCATTTT.

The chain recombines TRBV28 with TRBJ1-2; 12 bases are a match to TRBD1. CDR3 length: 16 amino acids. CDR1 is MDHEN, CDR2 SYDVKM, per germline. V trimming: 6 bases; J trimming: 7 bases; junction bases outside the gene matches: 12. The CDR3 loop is CASRMTGTGGGGGYTF. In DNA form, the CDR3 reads TGTGCCAGCAGGATGACCGGGACAGGGGGCGGAGGTGGCTACACCTTC.

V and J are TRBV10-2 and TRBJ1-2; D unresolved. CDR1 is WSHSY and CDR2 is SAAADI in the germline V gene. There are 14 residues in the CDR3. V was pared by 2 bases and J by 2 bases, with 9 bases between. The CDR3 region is CASSEAGINYGYTF. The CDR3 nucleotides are TGCGCCAGCAGTGAGGCGGGGATCAACTATGGCTACACCTTC.

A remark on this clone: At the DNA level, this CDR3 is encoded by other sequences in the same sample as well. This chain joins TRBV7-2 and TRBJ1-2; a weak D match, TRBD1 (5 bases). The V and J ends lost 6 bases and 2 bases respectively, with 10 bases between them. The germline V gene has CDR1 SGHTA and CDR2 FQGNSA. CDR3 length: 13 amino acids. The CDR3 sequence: CASSFDSNYGYTF. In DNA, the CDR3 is TGTGCCAGCAGTTTCGACAGCAACTATGGCTACACCTTC.

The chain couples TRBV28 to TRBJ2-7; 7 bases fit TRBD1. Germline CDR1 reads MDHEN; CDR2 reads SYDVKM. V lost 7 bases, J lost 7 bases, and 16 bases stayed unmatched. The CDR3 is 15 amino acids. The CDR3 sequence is CASTRKGAAKWEQYF. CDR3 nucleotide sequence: TGTGCCAGCACTCGTAAGGGGGCGGCAAAATGGGAGCAGTACTTC.

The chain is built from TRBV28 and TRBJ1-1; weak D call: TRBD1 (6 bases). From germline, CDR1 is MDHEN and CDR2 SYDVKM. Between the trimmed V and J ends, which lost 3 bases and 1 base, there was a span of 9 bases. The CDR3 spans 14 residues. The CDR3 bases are TGTGCCAGCAGTTTTCCACAGGGGAACACTGAAGCTTTCTTT. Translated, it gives CASSFPQGNTEAFF.

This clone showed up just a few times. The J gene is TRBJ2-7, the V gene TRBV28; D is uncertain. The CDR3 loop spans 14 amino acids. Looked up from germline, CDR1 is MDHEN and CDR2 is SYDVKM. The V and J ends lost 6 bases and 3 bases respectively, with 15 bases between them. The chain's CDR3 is CASRRSPGGYEQYF. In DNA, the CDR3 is TGTGCCAGCAGACGGTCCCCCGGCGGCTACGAGCAGTACTTC.

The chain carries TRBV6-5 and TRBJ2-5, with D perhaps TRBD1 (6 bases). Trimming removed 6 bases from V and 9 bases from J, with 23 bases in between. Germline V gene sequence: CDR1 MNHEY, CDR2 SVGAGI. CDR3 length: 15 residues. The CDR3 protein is CASSAIWDTPQAQYF. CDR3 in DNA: TGTGCCAGCAGCGCCATTTGGGACACCCCACAGGCCCAGTACTTC.

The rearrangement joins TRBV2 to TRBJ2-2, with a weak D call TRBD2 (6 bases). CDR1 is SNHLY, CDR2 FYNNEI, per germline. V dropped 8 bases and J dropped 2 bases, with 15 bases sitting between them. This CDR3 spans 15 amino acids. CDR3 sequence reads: CASRGRADNTGELFF. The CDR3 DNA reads TGTGCCAGCCGGGGGAGAGCGGATAACACCGGGGAGCTGTTTTTT.

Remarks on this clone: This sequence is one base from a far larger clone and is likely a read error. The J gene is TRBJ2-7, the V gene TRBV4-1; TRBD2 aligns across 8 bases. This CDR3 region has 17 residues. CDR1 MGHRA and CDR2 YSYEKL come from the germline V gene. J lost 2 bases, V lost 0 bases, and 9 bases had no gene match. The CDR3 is CASSQDETGGPPYEQYF. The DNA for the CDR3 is TGCGCCAGCAGCCAAGATGAGACGGGAGGGCCTCCCTACGAGCAGTACTTC.

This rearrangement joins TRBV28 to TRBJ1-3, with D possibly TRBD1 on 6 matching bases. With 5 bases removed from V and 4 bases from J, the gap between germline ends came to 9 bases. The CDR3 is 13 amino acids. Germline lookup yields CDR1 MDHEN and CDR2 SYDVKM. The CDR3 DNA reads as TGTGCCAGCAGTACAGGGTCCGGAAACACCATATATTTT. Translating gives CASSTGSGNTIYF.

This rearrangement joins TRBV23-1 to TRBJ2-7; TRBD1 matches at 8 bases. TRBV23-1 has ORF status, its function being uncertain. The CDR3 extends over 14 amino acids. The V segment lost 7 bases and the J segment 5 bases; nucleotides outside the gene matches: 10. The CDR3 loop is CASKFSRTGNEQYF. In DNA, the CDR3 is TGCGCCAGCAAATTTTCCCGGACAGGGAACGAGCAGTACTTC.

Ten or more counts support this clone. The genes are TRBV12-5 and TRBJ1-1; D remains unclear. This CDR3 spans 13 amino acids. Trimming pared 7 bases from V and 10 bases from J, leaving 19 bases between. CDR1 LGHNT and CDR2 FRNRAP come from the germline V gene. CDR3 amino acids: CASAQEEGSRAFF. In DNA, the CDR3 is TGTGCTAGTGCCCAGGAGGAGGGTAGCCGAGCTTTCTTT. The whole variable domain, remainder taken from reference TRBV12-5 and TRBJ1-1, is DARVTQTPRHKVTEMGQEVTMRCQPILGHNTVFWYRQTMMQGLELLAYFRNRAPLDDSGMPKDRFSAEMPDATLATLKIQPSEPRDSAVYFCASAQEEGSRAFFGQGTRLTVV.

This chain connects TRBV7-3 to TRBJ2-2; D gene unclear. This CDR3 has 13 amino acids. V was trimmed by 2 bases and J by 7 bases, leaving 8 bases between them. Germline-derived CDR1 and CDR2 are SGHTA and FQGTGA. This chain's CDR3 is CASSLERNGELFF. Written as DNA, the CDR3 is TGTGCCAGCAGCTTAGAGCGAAACGGGGAGCTGTTTTTT.

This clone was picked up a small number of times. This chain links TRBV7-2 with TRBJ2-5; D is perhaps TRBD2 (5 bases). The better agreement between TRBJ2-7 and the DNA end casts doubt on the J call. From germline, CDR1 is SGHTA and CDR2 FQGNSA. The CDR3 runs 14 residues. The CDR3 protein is CASSLARSSDEQYF. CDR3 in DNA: TGTGCCAGCAGCTTAGCGCGCAGTAGCGACGAGCAGTACTTC.

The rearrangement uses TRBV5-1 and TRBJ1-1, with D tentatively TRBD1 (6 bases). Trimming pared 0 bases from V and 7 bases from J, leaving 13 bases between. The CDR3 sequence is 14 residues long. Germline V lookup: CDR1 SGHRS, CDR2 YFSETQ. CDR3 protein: CASSLGQGYVEAFF. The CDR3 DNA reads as TGCGCCAGCAGCTTGGGGCAGGGGTATGTTGAAGCTTTCTTT.

CDR3 nucleotides: TGCGCCAGCAGCTTCCGGGACAGGGTCCCCTACGAGCAGTACTTC. Its translation is CASSFRDRVPYEQYF. V and J are TRBV5-1 and TRBJ2-7; 9 bases fit TRBD1. CDR1 is SGHRS and CDR2 is YFSETQ in the germline V gene. The CDR3 is made up of 15 amino acids. V gave up 2 bases and J gave up 2 bases; unmatched junction bases: 5.